This TCR beta chain is from a study of blood T cell repertoires in COVID-19. The assay was immunoSEQ multiplex PCR, and TCRdb's table has in-frame clones only and misses some. In the table there are 65,000 to 90,000 clones, around 85% of which are singletons. Trimming cost V 0 bases and J 2 bases, with 9 bases left between them. CDR1 is SGDLS, CDR2 YYNGEE, per germline. The CDR3 has 15 amino acids. Sequences were obtained from peripheral blood. This receptor was obtained from a man aged 25-45 years with acute or convalescent COVID-19. This rearrangement joins TRBV9 to TRBJ2-1; a weak D match, TRBD2 (5 bases). The CDR3 nucleotides read TGTGCCAGCAGCGTAGTGACGGGAACCTACAATGAGCAGTTCTTC. Translating gives CASSVVTGTYNEQFF.